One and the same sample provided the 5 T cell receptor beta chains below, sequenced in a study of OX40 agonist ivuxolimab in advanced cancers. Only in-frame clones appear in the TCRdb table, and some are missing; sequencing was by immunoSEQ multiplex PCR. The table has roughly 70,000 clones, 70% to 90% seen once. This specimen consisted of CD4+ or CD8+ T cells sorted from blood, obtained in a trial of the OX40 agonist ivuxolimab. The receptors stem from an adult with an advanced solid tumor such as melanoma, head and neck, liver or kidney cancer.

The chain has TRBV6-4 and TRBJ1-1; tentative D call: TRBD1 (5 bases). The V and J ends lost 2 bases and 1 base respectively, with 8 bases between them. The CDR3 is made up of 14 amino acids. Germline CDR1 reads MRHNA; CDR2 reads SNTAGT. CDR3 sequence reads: CASSDTDRNTEAFF. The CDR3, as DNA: TGTGCCAGCAGTGACACCGACAGGAACACTGAAGCTTTCTTT.

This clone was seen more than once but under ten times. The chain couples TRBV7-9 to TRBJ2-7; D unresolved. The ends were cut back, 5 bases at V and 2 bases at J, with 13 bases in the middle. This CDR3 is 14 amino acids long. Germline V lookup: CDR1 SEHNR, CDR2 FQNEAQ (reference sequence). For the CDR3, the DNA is TGTGCCAGCAGCCTGGGGTCTTCTACCTACGAGCAGTACTTC. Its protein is CASSLGSSTYEQYF. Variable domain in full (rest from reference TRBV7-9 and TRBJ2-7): DTGVSQNPRHKITKRGQNVTFRCDPISEHNRLYWYRQTLGQGPEFLTYFQNEAQLEKSRLLSDRFSAERPKGSFSTLEIQRTEQGDSAMYLCASSLGSSTYEQYFGPGTRLTVT.

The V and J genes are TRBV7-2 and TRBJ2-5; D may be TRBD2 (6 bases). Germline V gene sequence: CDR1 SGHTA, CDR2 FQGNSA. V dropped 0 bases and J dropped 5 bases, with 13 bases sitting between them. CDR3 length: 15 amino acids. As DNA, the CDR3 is TGTGCCAGCAGCTTAGCGCGGGGTAAGGGGGAGACCCAGTACTTC. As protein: CASSLARGKGETQYF.

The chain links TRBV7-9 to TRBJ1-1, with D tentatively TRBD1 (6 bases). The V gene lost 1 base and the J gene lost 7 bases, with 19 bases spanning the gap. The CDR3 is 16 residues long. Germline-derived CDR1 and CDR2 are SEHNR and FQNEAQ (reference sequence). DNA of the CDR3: TGTGCCAGCAGCTTAGGGGATTTAGGCAGGGGCAATGAAGCTTTCTTT. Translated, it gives CASSLGDLGRGNEAFF.

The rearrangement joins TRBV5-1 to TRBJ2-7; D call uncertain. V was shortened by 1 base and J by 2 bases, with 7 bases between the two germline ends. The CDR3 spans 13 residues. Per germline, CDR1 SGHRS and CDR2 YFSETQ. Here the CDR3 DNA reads TGCGCCAGCAGCTTGAACCAGGCCTACGAGCAGTACTTC. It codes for CASSLNQAYEQYF.